This T cell receptor (beta chain) was captured by sequencing in a study of identical twins. The CDR3 is 12 amino acids. Germline loops: CDR1 PRHDT, CDR2 FYEKMQ (reference sequence). MiXCR, applied by TCRdb to the 5' RACE reads, yields one record per CDR3 protein. The table has 1.5 million to 2 million distinct CDR3 sequences, 25% to 35% seen once. Specimen: cord blood. The chain has TRBV13 and TRBJ2-7; D call uncertain. The last part of the DNA fits TRBJ2-5 better; the J call may be wrong. This receptor was taken from a newborn girl in good health. CDR3 sequence reads: CASSLEDTTQYF. The CDR3 DNA reads TGTGCCAGCAGCTTAGAGGATACGACCCAGTACTTC.